The clone carrying this TCR beta chain was seen at least ten times. Attachment of unique molecular identifiers was made to individual cDNA molecules. TCRdb re-analysed the 5' RACE reads in MiXCR, keeping a single row per CDR3 protein. The table lists fewer than 55,000 distinct CDR3 sequences, about 9.1% of them singletons. The data originate from a study of early T cells in non-severe SARS-CoV-2 infection. Across the whole study: Unpaired chains resulted from sequencing bulk RNA of unsorted whole blood.

The CDR3 is made up of 16 amino acids. The clonotype was recovered from an adult who was a healthcare worker with PCR-confirmed SARS-CoV-2 infection or an uninfected control (not recorded which). This sequence joins TRBV21-1 and TRBJ1-5; the table's D gene call, TRBD1, was not cross checked with the DNA. TRBV21-1 is designated a pseudogene. Sequenced material: whole blood. Written as DNA, the CDR3 is TGTGCCAGCAGCCGCAAACCTGGACAGGGGAATCAGCCCCAGCATTTT. Translated: CASSRKPGQGNQPQHF.